This T cell receptor beta chain was identified during a study of Graves' ophthalmopathy and Graves' hyperthyroidism. As for the study in general: Researchers obtained peripheral blood at initial diagnosis, before any treatment had begun. Regarding the study as a whole: In predicting ophthalmopathy progression, the model reached about 71% sensitivity and approximately 72% specificity.

The authors amplified TCR beta CDR3 regions from RNA transcripts. HTBI primers primed a first-round RT-PCR, and a second-round multiplex PCR followed. TCRdb used MiXCR to reprocess the multiplex PCR reads, holding one entry per CDR3 protein. Of 600,000 to 650,000 distinct CDR3 sequences listed, 22% were seen once; the top ten hold approximately 7.7%. This CDR3 is 18 amino acids long. The germline V gene has CDR1 PRHDT and CDR2 FYEKMQ (reference sequence). In regard to this clonotype: What it recognizes is unknown. The junction departs from the called germline gene at one end, perhaps through a read error.

J is TRBJ2-2 and V is TRBV13; TRBD2 matches at 14 bases. This TCR came from a woman younger than 30 with stable Graves' hyperthyroidism. Some clones in this sample may be carry-over from other donors' samples. The specimen was peripheral blood. CDR3 nucleotide sequence: TGTGCCAGCAGCGCACCACAAGGACTAGCGGGAGGCACCGGGGAGCTGTCTTTT. It specifies CASSAPQGLAGGTGELSF.